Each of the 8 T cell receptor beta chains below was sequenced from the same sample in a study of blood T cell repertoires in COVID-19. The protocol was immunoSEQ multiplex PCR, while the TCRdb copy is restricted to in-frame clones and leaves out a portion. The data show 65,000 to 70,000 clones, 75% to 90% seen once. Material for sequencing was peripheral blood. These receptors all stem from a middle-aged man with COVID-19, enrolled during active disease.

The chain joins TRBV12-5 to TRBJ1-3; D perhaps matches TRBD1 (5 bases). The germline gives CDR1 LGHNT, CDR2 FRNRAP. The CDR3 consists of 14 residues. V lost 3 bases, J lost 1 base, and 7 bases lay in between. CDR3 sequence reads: CASGLGVSGNTIYF. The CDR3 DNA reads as TGTGCTAGTGGTTTAGGGGTTTCTGGAAACACCATATATTTT.

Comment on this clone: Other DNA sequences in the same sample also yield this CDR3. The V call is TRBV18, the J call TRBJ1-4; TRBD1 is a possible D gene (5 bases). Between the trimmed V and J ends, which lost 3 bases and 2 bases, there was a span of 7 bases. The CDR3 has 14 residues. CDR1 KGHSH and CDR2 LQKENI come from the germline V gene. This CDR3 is CASSPTATNEKLFF. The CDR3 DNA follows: TGTGCCAGCTCACCGACAGCGACTAATGAAAAACTGTTTTTT.

The CDR3, as DNA: TGCAGCGTCTGGAGGACAGGGGGCGATGGCTACACCTTC. Translating it yields CSVWRTGGDGYTF. The chain joins TRBV29-1 to TRBJ1-2, with 11 bases that match TRBD1. The CDR3 spans 13 residues. Germline assignment: CDR1 SQVTM and CDR2 ANQGSEA. The V gene end was trimmed by 6 bases and the J gene end by 6 bases; junction bases not matched to a gene: 6.

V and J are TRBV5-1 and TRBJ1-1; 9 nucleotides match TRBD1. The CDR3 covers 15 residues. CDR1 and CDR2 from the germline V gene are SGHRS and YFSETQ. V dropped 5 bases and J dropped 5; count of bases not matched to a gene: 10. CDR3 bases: TGCGCCAGCAGGGTTACCGGGACAGGGTCTACTGAAGCTTTCTTT. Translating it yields CASRVTGTGSTEAFF. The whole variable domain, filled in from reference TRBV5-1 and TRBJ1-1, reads KAGVTQTPRYLIKTRGQQVTLSCSPISGHRSVSWYQQTPGQGLQFLFEYFSETQRNKGNFPGRFSGRQFSNSRSEMNVSTLELGDSALYLCASRVTGTGSTEAFFGQGTRLTVV.

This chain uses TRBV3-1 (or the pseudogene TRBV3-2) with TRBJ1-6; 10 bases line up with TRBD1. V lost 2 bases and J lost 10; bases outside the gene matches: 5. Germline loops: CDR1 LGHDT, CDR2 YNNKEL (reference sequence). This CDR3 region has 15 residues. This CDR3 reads CASSQSRTGGSPLHF. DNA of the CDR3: TGTGCCAGCAGCCAAAGTCGGACAGGGGGGTCACCCCTCCACTTT.

CDR3 DNA sequence: TGTGCCGGACGGAGGGACGGCACAGATACGCAGTATTTT. Encoded protein: CAGRRDGTDTQYF. The V and J genes are TRBV2 and TRBJ2-3, with D perhaps TRBD2 (6 bases). V lost 11 bases to trimming and J lost 1 base, with 13 bases between them. Germline CDR1 and CDR2: SNHLY and FYNNEI. The CDR3 is 13 amino acids.

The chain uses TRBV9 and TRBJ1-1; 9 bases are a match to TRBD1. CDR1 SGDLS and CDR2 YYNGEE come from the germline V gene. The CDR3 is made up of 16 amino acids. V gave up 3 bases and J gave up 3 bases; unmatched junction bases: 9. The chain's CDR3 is CASSAHRGQEDTEAFF. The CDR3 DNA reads TGTGCCAGCAGCGCCCACAGGGGGCAGGAGGACACTGAAGCTTTCTTT.

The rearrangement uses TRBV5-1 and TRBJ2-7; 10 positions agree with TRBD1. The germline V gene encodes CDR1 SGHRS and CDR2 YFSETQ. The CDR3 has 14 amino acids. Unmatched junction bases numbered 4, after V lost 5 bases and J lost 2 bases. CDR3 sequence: CASRLTGGPYEQYF. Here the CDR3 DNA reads TGCGCCAGCAGGCTGACAGGGGGCCCCTACGAGCAGTACTTC.